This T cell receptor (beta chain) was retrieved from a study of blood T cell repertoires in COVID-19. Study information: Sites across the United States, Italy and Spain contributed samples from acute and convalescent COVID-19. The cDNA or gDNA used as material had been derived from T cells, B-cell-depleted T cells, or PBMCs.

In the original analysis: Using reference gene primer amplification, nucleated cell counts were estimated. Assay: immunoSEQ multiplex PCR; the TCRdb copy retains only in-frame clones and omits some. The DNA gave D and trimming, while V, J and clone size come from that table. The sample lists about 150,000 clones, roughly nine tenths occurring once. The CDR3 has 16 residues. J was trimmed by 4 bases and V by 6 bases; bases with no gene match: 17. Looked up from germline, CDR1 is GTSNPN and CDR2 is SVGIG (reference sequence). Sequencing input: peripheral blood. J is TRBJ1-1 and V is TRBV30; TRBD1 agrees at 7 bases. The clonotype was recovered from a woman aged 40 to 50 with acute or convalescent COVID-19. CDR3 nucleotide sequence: TGTGCCTGCACGTTAGGACACCGGGACAGTCGCACTGAAGCTTTCTTT. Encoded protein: CACTLGHRDSRTEAFF. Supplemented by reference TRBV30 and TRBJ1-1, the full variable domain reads SQTIHQWPATLVQPVGSPLSLECTVEGTSNPNLYWYRQAAGRGLQLLFYSVGIGQISSEVPQNLSASRPQDRQFILSSKKLLLSDSGFYLCACTLGHRDSRTEAFFGQGTRLTVV.